A selection of T cell receptor beta chains follows, all from one sample in a study of T cell responses to AZD1222 COVID-19 vaccine. The method was immunoSEQ multiplex PCR; TCRdb's version includes in-frame clones alone and lacks a portion of them. Of about 110,000 clones in the sample, approximately 89% were seen once. The material was peripheral blood, obtained on day 0 of MenACWY control vaccination. These receptor sequences come from an adult in good health. Each CDR3 is given with its conserved first and last residue. The order of the fields is V gene, D gene, CDR3 length, clone size, J gene, CDR3 protein, CDR3 DNA. D genes are given only for firm matches. Where a row states a size, it is once, few, many or the class of an expanded clone; other rows omit it.

V: TRBV4-3; D: -; length: 13; size: -; J: TRBJ2-3; CDR3: CASSQEVADTQYF; DNA: TGCGCCAGCAGCCAAGAGGTCGCAGATACGCAGTATTTT
V: TRBV19; D: -; length: 15; size: -; J: TRBJ2-1; CDR3: CASSTALASYNEQFF; DNA: TGTGCCAGTAGTACCGCACTAGCTTCCTACAATGAGCAGTTCTTC
V: TRBV6-5; D: TRBD2; length: 15; size: -; J: TRBJ2-5; CDR3: CASTLLAGGRETQYF; DNA: TGTGCCAGCACCTTACTAGCGGGGGGCAGGGAGACCCAGTACTTC
V: TRBV27; D: TRBD1; length: 14; size: -; J: TRBJ1-1; CDR3: CASRAGTGGTEAFF; DNA: TGTGCCAGCAGGGCCGGGACAGGGGGCACTGAAGCTTTCTTT
V: TRBV28; D: -; length: 15; size: -; J: TRBJ2-2; CDR3: CASRTMGRGTGELFF; DNA: TGTGCCAGCAGAACGATGGGGAGAGGAACCGGGGAGCTGTTTTTT
V: TRBV2; D: TRBD2; length: 19; size: -; J: TRBJ2-3; CDR3: CASSEAQGTSGSLTDTQYF; DNA: TGTGCCAGCAGTGAAGCGCAGGGGACTAGCGGAAGCCTCACAGATACGCAGTATTTT
V: TRBV3-1/TRBV3-2; D: -; length: 15; size: -; J: TRBJ2-1; CDR3: CASSQGAGPLNEQFF; DNA: TGTGCCAGCAGCCAAGGGGCGGGGCCGCTTAATGAGCAGTTCTTC
V: TRBV5-6; D: -; length: 13; size: -; J: TRBJ2-3; CDR3: CASSLAPADTQYF; DNA: TGTGCCAGCAGCTTGGCTCCGGCAGATACGCAGTATTTT
V: TRBV2; D: -; length: 15; size: once; J: TRBJ2-3; CDR3: CASSESEQVTDTQYF; DNA: TGTGCCAGCAGTGAATCTGAGCAAGTAACAGATACGCAGTATTTT
V: TRBV5-1; D: -; length: 15; size: -; J: TRBJ1-5; CDR3: CASSLGGTSNQPQHF; DNA: TGCGCCAGCAGCTTGGGAGGGACAAGCAATCAGCCCCAGCATTTT
V: TRBV27; D: -; length: 13; size: -; J: TRBJ2-7; CDR3: CASGPGVSYEQYF; DNA: TGTGCCAGCGGACCAGGGGTCTCCTACGAGCAGTACTTC
V: TRBV12-3/TRBV12-4; D: -; length: 13; size: -; J: TRBJ2-7; CDR3: CASSFREDYEQYF; DNA: TGTGCCAGCAGTTTTCGAGAGGACTACGAGCAGTACTTC
V: TRBV28; D: -; length: 15; size: -; J: TRBJ2-7; CDR3: CASSLWGVSLHEQYF; DNA: TGTGCCAGCAGTTTATGGGGGGTGTCACTGCACGAGCAGTACTTC
V: TRBV5-1; D: -; length: 13; size: -; J: TRBJ1-2; CDR3: CASSLSANYGYTF; DNA: TGCGCCAGCAGCTTGAGTGCTAACTATGGCTACACCTTC
V: TRBV3-1/TRBV3-2; D: -; length: 15; size: -; J: TRBJ2-1; CDR3: CASSHRDRARDEQFF; DNA: TGTGCCAGCAGCCACCGGGATAGGGCCCGCGATGAGCAGTTCTTC
V: TRBV27; D: -; length: 16; size: -; J: TRBJ1-1; CDR3: CASSSDARDIRTEAFF; DNA: TGTGCCAGCAGTTCTGACGCCAGAGACATTCGCACTGAAGCTTTCTTT
V: TRBV7-9; D: -; length: 14; size: -; J: TRBJ2-7; CDR3: CASSPKGGTYEQYF; DNA: TGTGCCAGCAGCCCCAAGGGAGGCACCTACGAGCAGTACTTC
V: TRBV2; D: -; length: 14; size: -; J: TRBJ2-1; CDR3: CASSAFSPNDEQFF; DNA: TGTGCCAGCAGTGCTTTCTCCCCGAACGATGAGCAGTTCTTC
V: TRBV24-1; D: TRBD1; length: 17; size: -; J: TRBJ1-5; CDR3: CATSDSPGQGSNQPQHF; DNA: TGTGCCACCAGTGATTCACCGGGACAGGGGAGCAATCAGCCCCAGCATTTT
V: TRBV6-2/TRBV6-3; D: TRBD1; length: 15; size: -; J: TRBJ2-6; CDR3: CASSWDSSGANVLTF; DNA: TGTGCCAGCAGTTGGGACAGCTCTGGGGCCAACGTCCTGACTTTC
V: TRBV18; D: -; length: 16; size: -; J: TRBJ1-1; CDR3: CASSPTIQASNTEAFF; DNA: TGTGCCAGCTCACCAACTATACAGGCCAGTAACACTGAAGCTTTCTTT
V: TRBV9; D: -; length: 15; size: -; J: TRBJ2-1; CDR3: CASSPGQTSYNEQFF; DNA: TGTGCCAGCAGCCCCGGCCAGACCTCCTACAATGAGCAGTTCTTC
V: TRBV19; D: -; length: 14; size: -; J: TRBJ1-5; CDR3: CASSMVSSNQPQHF; DNA: TGTGCCAGTAGTATGGTTAGTAGCAATCAGCCCCAGCATTTT
V: TRBV19; D: TRBD1; length: 15; size: once; J: TRBJ2-2; CDR3: CASTRTGGNTGELFF; DNA: TGTGCCAGTACCCGGACAGGGGGGAACACCGGGGAGCTGTTTTTT
V: TRBV14; D: -; length: 12; size: -; J: TRBJ2-5; CDR3: CASSQDSETQYF; DNA: TGTGCCAGCAGCCAAGACTCCGAGACCCAGTACTTC
V: TRBV18; D: -; length: 12; size: -; J: TRBJ2-7; CDR3: CASSPTEYEQYF; DNA: TGTGCCAGCTCACCAACAGAATACGAGCAGTACTTC
V: TRBV4-3; D: -; length: 16; size: few; J: TRBJ1-5; CDR3: CASSQDGPKSNQPQHF; DNA: TGCGCCAGCAGCCAAGATGGGCCCAAAAGCAATCAGCCCCAGCATTTT
V: TRBV19; D: -; length: 14; size: -; J: TRBJ2-1; CDR3: CATGADPSYNEQFF; DNA: TGTGCCACCGGAGCGGACCCCTCCTACAATGAGCAGTTCTTC
V: TRBV6-5; D: -; length: 15; size: -; J: TRBJ2-7; CDR3: CASSYSVPAPYEQYF; DNA: TGTGCCAGCAGTTACTCGGTCCCCGCCCCCTACGAGCAGTACTTC
V: TRBV4-2; D: -; length: 18; size: -; J: TRBJ2-6; CDR3: CASSQVAQGSSGANVLTF; DNA: TGTGCCAGCAGCCAAGTGGCGCAGGGTAGCTCTGGGGCCAACGTCCTGACTTTC
V: TRBV18; D: -; length: 14; size: -; J: TRBJ1-4; CDR3: CASSPRGPSEKLFF; DNA: TGTGCCAGCTCACCACGTGGTCCGAGTGAAAAACTGTTTTTT
V: TRBV30; D: -; length: 12; size: -; J: TRBJ1-1; CDR3: CAWSVPYTEAFF; DNA: TGTGCCTGGAGTGTACCGTACACTGAAGCTTTCTTT
V: TRBV18; D: -; length: 14; size: -; J: TRBJ2-4; CDR3: CASSPNPAGDILYF; DNA: TGTGCCAGCTCACCAAATCCGGCAGGGGATATTTTGTACTTC
V: TRBV5-1; D: TRBD1; length: 15; size: -; J: TRBJ1-2; CDR3: CASSLGGGSQGGYTF; DNA: TGCGCCAGCAGCTTGGGAGGGGGCAGCCAGGGTGGCTACACCTTC
V: TRBV24-1; D: -; length: 14; size: -; J: TRBJ2-3; CDR3: CATSEPSRTDTQYF; DNA: TGTGCCACCAGTGAACCCTCACGCACAGATACGCAGTATTTT
V: TRBV7-2; D: -; length: 13; size: -; J: TRBJ1-5; CDR3: CASSLNFNQPQHF; DNA: TGTGCCAGCAGCTTAAATTTCAATCAGCCCCAGCATTTT
V: TRBV25-1; D: -; length: 13; size: once; J: TRBJ1-2; CDR3: CASSSERAYGYTF; DNA: TGTGCCAGCAGTAGTGAAAGGGCCTATGGCTACACCTTC
V: TRBV25-1; D: -; length: 15; size: -; J: TRBJ1-5; CDR3: CASSPQDVSVVPQHF; DNA: TGTGCCAGCAGTCCTCAGGACGTGTCCGTTGTGCCCCAGCATTTT
V: TRBV6-4; D: -; length: 18; size: -; J: TRBJ1-5; CDR3: CASSILPGELGSNQPQHF; DNA: TGTGCCAGCAGTATCCTCCCAGGGGAACTGGGGAGCAATCAGCCCCAGCATTTT
V: TRBV28; D: TRBD1; length: 13; size: few; J: TRBJ1-4; CDR3: CASSLTGREKLFF; DNA: TGTGCCAGCAGTCTGACAGGGCGTGAAAAACTGTTTTTT
V: TRBV15; D: -; length: 15; size: -; J: TRBJ1-2; CDR3: CATSRETGTNYGYTF; DNA: TGTGCCACCAGCAGAGAAACAGGTACTAACTATGGCTACACCTTC
V: TRBV19; D: -; length: 16; size: once; J: TRBJ2-1; CDR3: CASRRQVGGSYNEQFF; DNA: TGTGCCAGTAGAAGACAGGTGGGGGGGTCCTACAATGAGCAGTTCTTC
V: TRBV10-2; D: -; length: 12; size: -; J: TRBJ2-1; CDR3: CASSEFLSKQFF; DNA: TGCGCCAGCAGTGAGTTTCTATCCAAGCAGTTCTTC
V: TRBV19; D: -; length: 13; size: -; J: TRBJ2-7; CDR3: CASSIKQAYEQYF; DNA: TGTGCCAGTAGTATAAAACAGGCCTACGAGCAGTACTTC
V: TRBV29-1; D: -; length: 13; size: -; J: TRBJ1-2; CDR3: CSVDLSGDYGYTF; DNA: TGCAGCGTTGATCTCTCGGGGGACTATGGCTACACCTTC
V: TRBV5-4; D: -; length: 14; size: -; J: TRBJ2-5; CDR3: CASSLEVSRETQYF; DNA: TGTGCCAGCAGCTTGGAGGTTAGCCGAGAGACCCAGTACTTC
V: TRBV29-1; D: -; length: 13; size: -; J: TRBJ2-7; CDR3: CSVEGDITYEQYF; DNA: TGCAGCGTTGAGGGGGACATCACCTACGAGCAGTACTTC
V: TRBV5-1; D: -; length: 14; size: -; J: TRBJ1-6; CDR3: CASSLDDEAWTLHF; DNA: TGCGCCAGCAGCTTGGACGATGAGGCTTGGACCCTCCACTTT
V: TRBV5-1; D: -; length: 15; size: -; J: TRBJ1-1; CDR3: CASSLLTGVGTEAFF; DNA: TGCGCCAGCAGCTTACTGACCGGGGTTGGGACTGAAGCTTTCTTT
V: TRBV4-1; D: -; length: 16; size: -; J: TRBJ1-3; CDR3: CASSQDPRFNGNTIYF; DNA: TGCGCCAGCAGCCAAGATCCCAGGTTTAATGGAAACACCATATATTTT
V: TRBV5-1; D: -; length: 15; size: -; J: TRBJ2-1; CDR3: CASSLVQRNYNEQFF; DNA: TGCGCCAGCAGCTTGGTACAGCGAAACTACAATGAGCAGTTCTTC
V: TRBV9; D: -; length: 14; size: -; J: TRBJ1-4; CDR3: CASSPTGINEKLFF; DNA: TGTGCCAGCAGCCCAACAGGGATTAATGAAAAACTGTTTTTT
V: TRBV7-2; D: -; length: 14; size: -; J: TRBJ1-1; CDR3: CASSAGRLNTEAFF; DNA: TGTGCCAGCAGCGCGGGACGGTTGAACACTGAAGCTTTCTTT